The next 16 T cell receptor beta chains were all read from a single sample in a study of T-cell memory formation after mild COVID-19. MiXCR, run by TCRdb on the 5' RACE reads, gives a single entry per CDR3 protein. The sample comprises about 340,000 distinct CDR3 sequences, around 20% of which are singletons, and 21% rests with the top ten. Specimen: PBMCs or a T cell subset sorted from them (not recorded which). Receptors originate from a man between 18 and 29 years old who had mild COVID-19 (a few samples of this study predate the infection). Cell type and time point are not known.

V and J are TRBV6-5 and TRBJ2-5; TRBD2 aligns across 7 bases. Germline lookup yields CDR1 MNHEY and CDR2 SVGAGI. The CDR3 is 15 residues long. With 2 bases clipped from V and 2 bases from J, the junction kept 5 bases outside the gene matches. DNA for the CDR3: TGTGCCAGCAGTTACATTAGCGGGCTTCAAGAGACCCAGTACTTC. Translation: CASSYISGLQETQYF.

CDR3 nucleotides: TGCGCCAGCAGCTTGGCCGGGGGCATCTCTGGAAACACCATATATTTT. Protein product: CASSLAGGISGNTIYF. The chain uses TRBV5-1 and TRBJ1-3, with a tentative D call TRBD1 (6 bases). Trimming took off 0 bases at V and 0 bases at J, with 10 bases between the two ends. This CDR3 spans 16 amino acids. CDR1 and CDR2 (germline): SGHRS, YFSETQ.

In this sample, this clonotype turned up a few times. The CDR3 here is CASTRSGRRYNEQFF. As DNA, the CDR3 is TGTGCCAGCACCCGCAGCGGGAGGCGGTACAATGAGCAGTTCTTC. The chain uses TRBV7-8 and TRBJ2-1, with 9 bases matching TRBD2. The CDR3 sequence is 15 residues long. Losses at the gene ends were 7 bases for V and 4 bases for J; bases not matched to a gene: 8. CDR1 is SGHVS, CDR2 FQNEAQ, per germline. Together with reference TRBV7-8 and TRBJ2-1, the CDR3 gives the full variable domain: GAGVSQSPRYKVAKRGQDVALRCDPISGHVSLFWYQQALGQGPEFLTYFQNEAQLDKSGLPSDRFFAERPEGSVSTLKIQRTQQEDSAVYLCASTRSGRRYNEQFFGPGTRLTVL.

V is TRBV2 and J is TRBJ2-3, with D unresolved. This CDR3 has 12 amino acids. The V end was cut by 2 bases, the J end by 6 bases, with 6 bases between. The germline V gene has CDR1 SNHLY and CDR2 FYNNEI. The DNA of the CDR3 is TGTGCCAGCAGTGAATCCGCCGATACGCAGTATTTT. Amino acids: CASSESADTQYF.

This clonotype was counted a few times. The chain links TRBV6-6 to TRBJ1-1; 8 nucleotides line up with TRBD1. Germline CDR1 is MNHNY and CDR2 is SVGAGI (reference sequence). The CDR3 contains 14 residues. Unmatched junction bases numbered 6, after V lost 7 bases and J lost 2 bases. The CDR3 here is CASNRQGLNTEAFF. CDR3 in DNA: TGTGCCAGCAACCGACAGGGGCTTAACACTGAAGCTTTCTTT.

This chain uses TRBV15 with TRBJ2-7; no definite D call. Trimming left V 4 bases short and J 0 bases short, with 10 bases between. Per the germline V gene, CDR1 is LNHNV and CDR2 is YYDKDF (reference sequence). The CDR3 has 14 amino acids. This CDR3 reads CATSIGGNSYEQYV. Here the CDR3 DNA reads TGTGCCACCAGCATTGGCGGCAACTCCTACGAGCAGTACGTC.

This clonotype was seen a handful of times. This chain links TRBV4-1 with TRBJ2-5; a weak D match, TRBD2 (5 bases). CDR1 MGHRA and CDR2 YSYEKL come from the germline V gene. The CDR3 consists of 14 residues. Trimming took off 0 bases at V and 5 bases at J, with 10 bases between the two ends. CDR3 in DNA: TGCGCCAGCAGCCAAGATGGGAGCCGGGAGACCCAGTACTTC. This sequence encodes CASSQDGSRETQYF.

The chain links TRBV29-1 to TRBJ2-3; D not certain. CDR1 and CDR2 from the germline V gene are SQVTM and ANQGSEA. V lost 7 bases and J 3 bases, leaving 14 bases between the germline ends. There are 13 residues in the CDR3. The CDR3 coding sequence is TGCAGCGAAAGAGTAGAAGGGACAGATACGCAGTATTTT. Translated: CSERVEGTDTQYF.

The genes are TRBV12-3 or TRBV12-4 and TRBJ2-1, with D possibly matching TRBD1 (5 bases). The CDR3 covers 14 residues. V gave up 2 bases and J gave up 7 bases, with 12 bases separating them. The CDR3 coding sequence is TGTGCCAGCAGTTTACCCCAGGGTGCGAATGAGCAGTTCTTC. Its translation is CASSLPQGANEQFF.

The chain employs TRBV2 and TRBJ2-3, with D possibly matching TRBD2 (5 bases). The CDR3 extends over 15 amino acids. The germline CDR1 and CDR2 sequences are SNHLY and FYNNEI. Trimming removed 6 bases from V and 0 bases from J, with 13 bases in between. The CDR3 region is CASSQQRTSTDTQYF. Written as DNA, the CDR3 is TGTGCCAGCAGCCAACAGAGGACTAGCACAGATACGCAGTATTTT.

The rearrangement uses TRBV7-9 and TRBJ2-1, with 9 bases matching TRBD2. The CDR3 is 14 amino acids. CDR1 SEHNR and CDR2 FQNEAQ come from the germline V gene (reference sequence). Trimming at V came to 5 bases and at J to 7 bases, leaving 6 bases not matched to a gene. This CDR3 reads CASSRGGAVNEQFF. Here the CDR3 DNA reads TGTGCCAGCAGCCGCGGGGGGGCGGTGAATGAGCAGTTCTTC.

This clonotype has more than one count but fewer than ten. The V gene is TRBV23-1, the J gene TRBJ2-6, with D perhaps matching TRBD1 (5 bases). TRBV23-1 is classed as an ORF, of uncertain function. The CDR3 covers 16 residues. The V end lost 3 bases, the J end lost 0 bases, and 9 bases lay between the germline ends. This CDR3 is CASSQSTVSGANVLTF. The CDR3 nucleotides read TGCGCCAGCAGTCAGTCGACAGTCTCTGGGGCCAACGTCCTGACTTTC.

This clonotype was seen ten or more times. The CDR3 nucleotides read TGTGCCAGCAGCTTCCCGTCAGGGGGATCAAACACCGGGGAGCTGTTTTTT. It specifies CASSFPSGGSNTGELFF. The gene calls are TRBV7-9 and TRBJ2-2; 7 nucleotides line up with TRBD1. CDR3 size: 17 residues. Unmatched junction bases numbered 9, after V lost 3 bases and J lost 2 bases. CDR1 SEHNR and CDR2 FQNEAQ come from the germline V gene (reference sequence).

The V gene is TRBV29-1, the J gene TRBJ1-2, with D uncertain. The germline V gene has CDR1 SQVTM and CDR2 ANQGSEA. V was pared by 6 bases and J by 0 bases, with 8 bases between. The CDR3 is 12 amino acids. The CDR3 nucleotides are TGCAGCGTCATCGGTGCTAACTATGGCTACACCTTC. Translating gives CSVIGANYGYTF.

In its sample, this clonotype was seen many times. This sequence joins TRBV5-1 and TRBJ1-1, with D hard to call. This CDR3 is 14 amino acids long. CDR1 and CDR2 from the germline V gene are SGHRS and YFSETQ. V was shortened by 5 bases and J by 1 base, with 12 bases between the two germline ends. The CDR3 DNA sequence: TGCGCCAGCAGGCTTGGTGGGGAGAACACTGAAGCTTTCTTT. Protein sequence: CASRLGGENTEAFF.

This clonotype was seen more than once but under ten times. The CDR3 region is CSVGRTAGGDTQYF. CDR3 DNA sequence: TGCAGCGTTGGAAGGACGGCGGGGGGAGATACGCAGTATTTT. The chain combines TRBV29-1 with TRBJ2-3; 8 nucleotides agree with TRBD2. The CDR3 consists of 14 residues. The J segment lost 5 bases and the V segment lost 4 bases, leaving 8 bases of the junction unmatched. Germline V gene data show CDR1 as SQVTM and CDR2 as ANQGSEA.